The 28 T cell receptor beta chains below were found in one sample sequenced in a study of T cells after yellow fever vaccination. MiXCR, applied by TCRdb to the 5' RACE reads, yields one record per CDR3 protein. This table has about 630,000 distinct CDR3 sequences, 9% to 15% appearing once. Here the sequenced sample was PBMCs, taken on the day of the yellow fever booster vaccination. Source of these receptors: a man in his thirties or forties who received the YFV17D yellow fever vaccine.

The V and J genes are TRBV20-1 and TRBJ1-5, with 7 nucleotides matching TRBD1. The V gene's germline CDR1 is DFQATT and CDR2 SNEGSKA (reference sequence). V lost 6 bases and J lost 3; bases outside the gene matches: 14. The CDR3 is 16 amino acids. CDR3 in amino acids: CSAEQFTGALNQPQHF. DNA of the CDR3: TGCAGTGCCGAACAATTTACAGGGGCCCTCAATCAGCCCCAGCATTTT.

This clonotype was seen a handful of times. The chain carries TRBV5-1 and TRBJ2-5; 7 bases are a match to TRBD1. V was clipped by 0 bases and J by 2 bases; unmatched bases: 4. Germline V gene data show CDR1 as SGHRS and CDR2 as YFSETQ. This CDR3 comprises 15 residues. CDR3 protein: CASSLGQGEQETQYF. The DNA of the CDR3 is TGCGCCAGCAGCTTGGGGCAGGGGGAACAAGAGACCCAGTACTTC.

This clonotype turned up a few times. The V call is TRBV20-1, the J call TRBJ2-5; the match to TRBD2 covers 14 bases. Germline V gene lookup returns CDR1 DFQATT and CDR2 SNEGSKA (reference sequence). This CDR3 region has 18 residues. J was trimmed by 2 bases and V by 5 bases; bases with no gene match: 13. CDR3 region: CSADGLAGGQLKQETQYF. For the CDR3, the DNA is TGCAGTGCTGACGGACTAGCGGGAGGCCAACTCAAACAAGAGACCCAGTACTTC.

This clonotype was picked up a small number of times. CDR3 loop: CASSPRGQANTGELFF. The CDR3 DNA reads TGTGCCAGCTCACCAAGGGGACAGGCGAACACCGGGGAGCTGTTTTTT. V and J are TRBV18 and TRBJ2-2, with 8 bases lining up with TRBD1. The CDR3 extends over 16 amino acids. The junction had 2 bases not matched to a gene; V was cut back by 2 bases and J by 0 bases. Germline-derived CDR1 and CDR2 are KGHSH and LQKENI.

On this clonotype itself: Likely a read error: the CDR3 ends without its conserved phenylalanine or tryptophan. The rearrangement links TRBV18 to TRBJ1-6; perhaps TRBD1 as D (6 bases). The CDR3 covers 14 residues. Per germline, CDR1 KGHSH and CDR2 LQKENI. The V end was cut by 3 bases, the J end by 10 bases, with 13 bases between. The DNA of the CDR3 is TGTGCCAGCTCACCGGGCACAGGGCGGTCACCCCTCCACCTT. Translated, it gives CASSPGTGRSPLHL.

This clonotype was picked up a small number of times. The V call is TRBV4-3, the J call TRBJ1-6, with a weak D call TRBD1 (5 bases). Trimming removed 3 bases at V and 0 bases at J, with 15 bases between. The CDR3 contains 18 residues. The germline CDR1 and CDR2 sequences are LGHNA and YSLEER. CDR3 protein: CASSHVQASRSYNSPLHF. DNA for the CDR3: TGCGCCAGCAGCCATGTACAGGCATCCCGCTCCTATAATTCACCCCTCCACTTT.

This clonotype came up many times. The chain couples TRBV20-1 to TRBJ1-5; 7 bases agree with TRBD1. This CDR3 spans 17 amino acids. Germline values: CDR1 DFQATT, CDR2 SNEGSKA (reference sequence). V shed 3 bases, J shed 10 bases, and the junction held 21 bases outside the gene matches. The CDR3 region has the DNA TGCAGTGCTAGCGCCAGAAAGGGGACAGCAAGAGGAGGCCCCCAGCATTTT. This codes for CSASARKGTARGGPQHF.

The CDR3 sequence is CASSKTRTSAGDHEQYF. The CDR3 DNA follows: TGTGCCAGCAGCAAGACGCGGACTAGCGCGGGGGACCACGAGCAGTACTTC. The V and J genes are TRBV7-9 and TRBJ2-7; 9 positions match TRBD2. The length of the CDR3 is 17 residues. J was trimmed by 5 bases and V by 5 bases; bases with no gene match: 16. The germline V gene encodes CDR1 SEHNR and CDR2 FQNEAQ (reference sequence).

V is TRBV7-9 and J is TRBJ2-7; the match to TRBD2 covers 12 bases. Germline V lookup: CDR1 SEHNR, CDR2 FQNEAQ (reference sequence). This CDR3 is built from 15 residues. The junction had 5 bases not matched to a gene; V was cut back by 5 bases and J by 3 bases. The CDR3 spells CASSQLAGGDYEQYF. CDR3 in DNA: TGTGCCAGCAGCCAACTAGCGGGGGGTGACTACGAGCAGTACTTC.

This clonotype was picked up many times. V and J are TRBV7-9 and TRBJ2-5; unclear D gene. Germline CDR1 reads SEHNR; CDR2 reads FQNEAQ (reference sequence). V lost 1 base to trimming and J lost 4 bases, with 7 bases between them. This CDR3 is built from 13 residues. The CDR3 bases are TGTGCCAGCAGCTTAGGGGCAGCAGAGACCCAGTACTTC. Amino acid sequence: CASSLGAAETQYF.

The chain combines TRBV7-7 with TRBJ2-7, with 10 bases identical to TRBD1. V gave up 5 bases and J gave up 7 bases; unmatched junction bases: 11. CDR1 is SSHAT and CDR2 is FNYEAQ in the germline V gene (reference sequence). The CDR3 runs 15 residues. The CDR3 DNA is TGTGCCAGCAGCCCAGGGACAGGGGCCTATGGGGAGCAGTACTTC. Translating it yields CASSPGTGAYGEQYF.

This clonotype was recorded a few times. This chain uses TRBV29-1 with TRBJ1-4; tentatively, D is TRBD1 (6 bases). From germline, CDR1 is SQVTM and CDR2 ANQGSEA. There are 12 residues in the CDR3. The V and J ends lost 7 bases and 5 bases respectively, with 11 bases between them. The CDR3 bases are TGCAGCGCTCAACAGGGAAATGAAAAACTGTTTTTT. It specifies CSAQQGNEKLFF.

This clonotype was observed a handful of times. The chain carries TRBV20-1 and TRBJ2-5; perhaps TRBD2 as D (5 bases). The CDR3 covers 12 residues. Germline CDR1 DFQATT, CDR2 SNEGSKA (reference sequence). Trimming cost V 6 bases and J 5 bases, with 13 bases left between them. DNA of the CDR3: TGCAGTGCGCCGACTATTAAGGAGACCCAGTACTTC. Translated, it gives CSAPTIKETQYF.

In this sample, this clonotype turned up a few times. V usage is TRBV19 and J usage is TRBJ2-7; 7 bases agree with TRBD2. CDR1 is LNHDA, CDR2 SQIVND, per germline (reference sequence). The CDR3 extends over 15 amino acids. V lost 3 bases, J lost 2 bases, and 7 bases stayed unmatched. CDR3 region: CASSMPGEGPYEQYF. The CDR3 nucleotides are TGTGCCAGTAGTATGCCTGGGGAGGGCCCCTACGAGCAGTACTTC.

The V and J genes are TRBV20-1 and TRBJ2-4; no clear D gene. V shed 6 bases and J shed 0 bases, with 12 bases lying between them. The length of the CDR3 is 14 residues. Looked up from germline, CDR1 is DFQATT and CDR2 is SNEGSKA (reference sequence). The CDR3 DNA is TGCAGTGCAAAGGACCCTCTAGCCAAAAACATTCAGTACTTC. Its protein is CSAKDPLAKNIQYF.

This chain uses TRBV12-3 or TRBV12-4 with TRBJ2-3, with D possibly called TRBD1 or TRBD2 (6 bases each). V was pared by 1 base and J by 7 bases, with 21 bases between. The CDR3 is 17 residues long. CDR3 coding DNA: TGTGCCAGCAGTTTAGAACCCAGCGGGCTAGGGGGGAATACGCAGTATTTT. Protein product: CASSLEPSGLGGNTQYF.

This rearrangement joins TRBV5-1 to TRBJ2-4, with D hard to call. CDR1 is SGHRS, CDR2 YFSETQ, per germline. Trimming took 4 bases from V and 0 from J, leaving 8 bases between them. This CDR3 comprises 14 residues. In DNA, the CDR3 is TGCGCCAGCAGCGCGGAGCCAGCCAAAAACATTCAGTACTTC. As protein: CASSAEPAKNIQYF.

This clonotype was detected many times. The rearrangement joins TRBV27 to TRBJ2-7; TRBD2 matches 9 bases. CDR1 is MNHEY and CDR2 is SMNVEV in the germline V gene (reference sequence). The CDR3 contains 14 residues. V trimming: 4 bases; J trimming: 4 bases; junction bases outside the gene matches: 5. This CDR3 reads CASSSSGRLYEQYF. As DNA, the CDR3 is TGTGCCAGCAGTTCCAGCGGGAGGCTGTACGAGCAGTACTTC.

This chain uses TRBV12-3 or TRBV12-4 with TRBJ1-1; D is unresolved. The CDR3 loop spans 13 amino acids. V was clipped by 8 bases and J by 3 bases, with 13 bases between them. The CDR3 DNA reads as TGTGCCAGCGGCGACGGAAGGTACACTGAAGCTTTCTTT. Its protein product is CASGDGRYTEAFF.

The chain employs TRBV29-1 and TRBJ2-3; D assignment may be TRBD1 or TRBD2 (5 bases each). Trimming took off 7 bases at V and 0 bases at J, with 5 bases between the two ends. Germline CDR1 is SQVTM and CDR2 is ANQGSEA. This CDR3 is 11 amino acids long. The CDR3 loop reads CSGGSTDTQYF. The CDR3 nucleotides read TGCAGCGGGGGGAGCACAGATACGCAGTATTTT.

The chain combines TRBV28 with TRBJ2-2, with TRBD1 matching over 7 bases. Germline values: CDR1 MDHEN, CDR2 SYDVKM. J lost 3 bases, V lost 11 bases, and 18 bases had no gene match. The CDR3 consists of 17 residues. The CDR3 DNA follows: TGTGCCTTCAGCCTTCTGACCTCGACAGGGCACACCGGGGAGCTGTTTTTT. Amino acids: CAFSLLTSTGHTGELFF.

The V and J genes are TRBV7-2 and TRBJ1-4; a weak D match, TRBD1 (6 bases). Germline CDR1 and CDR2: SGHTA and FQGNSA. With 6 bases removed from V and 5 bases from J, the gap between germline ends came to 13 bases. CDR3 length: 14 amino acids. The CDR3 reads CASSRAGANEKLFF. As DNA, the CDR3 is TGTGCCAGCAGTCGGGCAGGGGCCAATGAAAAACTGTTTTTT.

This clonotype was seen a handful of times. This chain joins TRBV14 and TRBJ2-2, with unresolved D. The V gene lost 6 bases and the J gene lost 7 bases, with 9 bases spanning the gap. The CDR3 length is 12 residues. The germline gives CDR1 SGHDN, CDR2 FVKESK. The CDR3 DNA reads as TGTGCCAGCAGAGGATCGGTCGGGGAGCTGTTTTTT. It translates to CASRGSVGELFF.

This clonotype occurred a few times. The rearrangement links TRBV7-2 to TRBJ1-5, with D possibly matching TRBD1 (5 bases). Germline assignment: CDR1 SGHTA and CDR2 FQGNSA. The length of the CDR3 is 14 residues. The ends were cut back, 2 bases at V and 4 bases at J, with 9 bases in the middle. CDR3 in amino acids: CASSLQGFNQPQHF. The CDR3 DNA is TGTGCCAGCAGCTTACAGGGTTTTAATCAGCCCCAGCATTTT. The complete variable domain, with remaining parts taken from reference TRBV7-2 and TRBJ1-5, reads GAGVSQSPSNKVTEKGKDVELRCDPISGHTALYWYRQSLGQGLEFLIYFQGNSAPDKSGLPSDRFSAERTGGSVSTLTIQRTQQEDSAVYLCASSLQGFNQPQHFGDGTRLSIL.

The chain employs TRBV5-6 and TRBJ1-1; D not resolved. Germline V gives CDR1 SGHDT, CDR2 YYEEEE. CDR3 length: 15 residues. The ends were cut back, 0 bases at V and 2 bases at J, with 11 bases in the middle. The CDR3 loop is CASSLEGLPNTEAFF. The CDR3 DNA follows: TGTGCCAGCAGCTTGGAGGGATTACCAAACACTGAAGCTTTCTTT.

This clonotype was detected a few times. CDR3 sequence (DNA): TGTGCCAGCACCCTGAGCGGGAGTGGCTACAATGAGCAGTTCTTC. It specifies CASTLSGSGYNEQFF. This chain connects TRBV2 to TRBJ2-1, with 8 bases that match TRBD2. V dropped 7 bases and J dropped 3; count of bases not matched to a gene: 8. Germline values: CDR1 SNHLY, CDR2 FYNNEI. This CDR3 is built from 15 residues.

This chain connects TRBV20-1 to TRBJ1-4; perhaps TRBD1 as D (5 bases). Trimming shortened V by 0 bases and J by 3 bases, and 11 bases separated the two germline ends. In germline, CDR1 is DFQATT, CDR2 SNEGSKA (reference sequence). The CDR3 is 15 residues long. CDR3 in amino acids: CSARDRGSANEKLFF. The DNA of the CDR3 is TGCAGTGCTAGAGATCGGGGGAGCGCTAATGAAAAACTGTTTTTT.

This clonotype was counted a few times. In DNA, the CDR3 is TGTGCCAGCAGCTTAGGGGCAGGGGGCCCGACAACTAATGAAAAACTGTTTTTT. Protein: CASSLGAGGPTTNEKLFF. This sequence joins TRBV11-2 and TRBJ1-4, with 8 bases fitting TRBD1. The CDR3 extends over 18 amino acids. With 1 base clipped from V and 0 bases from J, the junction kept 7 bases outside the gene matches. Germline CDR1 SGHAT, CDR2 FQNNGV.